This T cell receptor (beta chain) derives from a study of shared clonotypes between healthy human individuals. Measured with immunoSEQ multiplex PCR; TCRdb has only the in-frame clones, and not every one. The table records about 2.1 million clones, 93% of them present only once. Between the trimmed V and J ends, which lost 4 bases and 4 bases, there was a span of 14 bases. The germline V gene encodes CDR1 SEHNR and CDR2 FQNEAQ (reference sequence). This CDR3 is 15 amino acids long. CD45RO-negative CD8 cells positively selected for CCR7 made up the naive population, which excluded terminally differentiated effector memory CD45RA+ cells.

The clonotype comes from a man between 18 and 35 years old in good health. Some clones in this sample may be carry-over from other donors' samples. The material sequenced was naive CD8+ T cells from PBMCs. The chain combines TRBV7-9 with TRBJ2-1, with D perhaps matching TRBD2 (5 bases). CDR3 sequence reads: CASSSPGSLYNEQFF. The CDR3 DNA is TGTGCCAGCAGCTCTCCGGGATCCCTTTACAATGAGCAGTTCTTC. Full variable domain (missing parts from reference TRBV7-9 and TRBJ2-1): DTGVSQNPRHKITKRGQNVTFRCDPISEHNRLYWYRQTLGQGPEFLTYFQNEAQLEKSRLLSDRFSAERPKGSFSTLEIQRTEQGDSAMYLCASSSPGSLYNEQFFGPGTRLTVL.